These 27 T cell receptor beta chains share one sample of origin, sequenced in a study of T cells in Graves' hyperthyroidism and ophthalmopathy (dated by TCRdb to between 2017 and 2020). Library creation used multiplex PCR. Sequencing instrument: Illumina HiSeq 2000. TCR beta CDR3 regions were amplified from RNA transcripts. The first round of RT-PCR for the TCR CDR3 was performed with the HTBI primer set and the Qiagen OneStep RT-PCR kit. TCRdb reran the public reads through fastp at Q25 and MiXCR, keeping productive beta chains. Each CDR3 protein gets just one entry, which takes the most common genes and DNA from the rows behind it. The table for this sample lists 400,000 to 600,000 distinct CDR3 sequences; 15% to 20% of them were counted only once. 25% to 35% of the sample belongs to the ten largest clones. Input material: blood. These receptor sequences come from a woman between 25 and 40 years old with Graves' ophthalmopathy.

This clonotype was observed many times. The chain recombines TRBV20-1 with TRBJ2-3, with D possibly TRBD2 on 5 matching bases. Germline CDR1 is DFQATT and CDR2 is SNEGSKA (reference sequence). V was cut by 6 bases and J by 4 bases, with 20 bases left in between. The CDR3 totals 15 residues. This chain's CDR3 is CSAGSYGKVSDTQYF. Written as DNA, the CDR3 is TGCAGTGCGGGGTCCTACGGGAAAGTCTCAGATACGCAGTATTTT.

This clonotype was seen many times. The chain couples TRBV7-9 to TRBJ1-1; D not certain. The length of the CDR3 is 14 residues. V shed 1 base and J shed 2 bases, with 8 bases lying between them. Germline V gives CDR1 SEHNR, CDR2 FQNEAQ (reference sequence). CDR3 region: CASSLVLSNTEAFF. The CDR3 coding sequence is TGTGCCAGCAGCTTAGTATTAAGCAACACTGAAGCTTTCTTT.

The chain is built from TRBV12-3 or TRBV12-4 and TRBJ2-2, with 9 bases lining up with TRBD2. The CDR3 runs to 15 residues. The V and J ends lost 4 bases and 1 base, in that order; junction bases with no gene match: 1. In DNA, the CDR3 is TGTGCCAGCAGTTCGACTAGCGGGAACACCGGGGAGCTGTTTTTT. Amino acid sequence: CASSSTSGNTGELFF.

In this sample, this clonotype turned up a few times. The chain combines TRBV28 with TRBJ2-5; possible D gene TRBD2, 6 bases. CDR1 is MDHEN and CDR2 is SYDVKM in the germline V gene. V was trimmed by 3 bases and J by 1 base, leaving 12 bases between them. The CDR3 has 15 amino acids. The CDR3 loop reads CASSFSGGTQETQYF. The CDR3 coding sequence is TGTGCCAGCAGTTTTAGCGGAGGGACCCAAGAGACCCAGTACTTC.

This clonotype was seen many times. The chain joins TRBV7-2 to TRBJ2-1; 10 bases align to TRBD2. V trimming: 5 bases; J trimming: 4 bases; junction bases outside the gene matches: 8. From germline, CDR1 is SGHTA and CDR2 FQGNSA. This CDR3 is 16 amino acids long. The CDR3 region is CASSATSGRLYNEQFF. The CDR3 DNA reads TGTGCCAGCAGCGCGACTAGCGGGCGGTTATACAATGAGCAGTTCTTC.

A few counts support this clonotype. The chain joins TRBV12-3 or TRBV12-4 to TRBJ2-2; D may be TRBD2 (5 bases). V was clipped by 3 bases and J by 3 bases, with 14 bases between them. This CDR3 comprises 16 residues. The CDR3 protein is CASSLTPRGYTGELFF. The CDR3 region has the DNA TGTGCCAGCAGTTTGACGCCTCGGGGATACACCGGGGAGCTGTTTTTT.

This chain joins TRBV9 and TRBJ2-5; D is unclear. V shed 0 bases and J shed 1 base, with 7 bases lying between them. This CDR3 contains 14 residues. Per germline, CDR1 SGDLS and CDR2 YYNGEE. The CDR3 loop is CASSVALSQETQYF. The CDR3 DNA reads TGTGCCAGCAGCGTAGCGCTATCCCAAGAGACCCAGTACTTC.

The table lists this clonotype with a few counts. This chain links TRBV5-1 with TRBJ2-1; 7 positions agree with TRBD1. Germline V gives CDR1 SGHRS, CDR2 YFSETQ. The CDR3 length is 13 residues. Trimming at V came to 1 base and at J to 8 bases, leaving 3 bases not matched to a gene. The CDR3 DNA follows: TGCGCCAGCAGCTTGATAGGGGGCGATGAGCAGTTCTTC. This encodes CASSLIGGDEQFF. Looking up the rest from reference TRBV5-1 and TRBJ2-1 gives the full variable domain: KAGVTQTPRYLIKTRGQQVTLSCSPISGHRSVSWYQQTPGQGLQFLFEYFSETQRNKGNFPGRFSGRQFSNSRSEMNVSTLELGDSALYLCASSLIGGDEQFFGPGTRLTVL.

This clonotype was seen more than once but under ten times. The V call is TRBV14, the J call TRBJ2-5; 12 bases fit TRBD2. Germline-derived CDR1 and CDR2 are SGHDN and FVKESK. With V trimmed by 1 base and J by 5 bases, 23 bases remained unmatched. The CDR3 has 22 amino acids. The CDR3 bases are TGTGCCAGCAGCCAAGTCCTGGGGAGAGGACTAGCGGGACCCTACCCGGGGGAGACCCAGTACTTC. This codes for CASSQVLGRGLAGPYPGETQYF.

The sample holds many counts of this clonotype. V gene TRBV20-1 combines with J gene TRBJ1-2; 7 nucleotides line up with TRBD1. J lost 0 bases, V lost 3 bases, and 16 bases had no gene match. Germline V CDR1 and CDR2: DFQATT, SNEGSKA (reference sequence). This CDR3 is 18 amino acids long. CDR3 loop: CSASLFGQGGIANYGYTF. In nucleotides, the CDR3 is TGCAGTGCTAGTCTTTTCGGGCAGGGGGGGATTGCTAACTATGGCTACACCTTC.

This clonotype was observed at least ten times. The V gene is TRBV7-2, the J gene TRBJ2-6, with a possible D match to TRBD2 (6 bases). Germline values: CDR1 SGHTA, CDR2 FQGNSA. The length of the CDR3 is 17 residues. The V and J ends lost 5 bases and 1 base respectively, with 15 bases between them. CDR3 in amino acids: CASSRTGALSGANVLTF. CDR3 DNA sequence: TGTGCCAGCAGCCGCACGGGAGCTCTTTCTGGGGCCAACGTCCTGACTTTC.

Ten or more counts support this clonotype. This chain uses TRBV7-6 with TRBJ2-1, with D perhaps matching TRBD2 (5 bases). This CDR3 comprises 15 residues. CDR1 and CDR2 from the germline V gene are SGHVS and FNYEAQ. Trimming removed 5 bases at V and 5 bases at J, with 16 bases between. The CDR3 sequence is CASSNTRMRNNEQFF. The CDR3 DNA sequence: TGTGCCAGCAGCAACACTAGGATGAGGAACAATGAGCAGTTCTTC.

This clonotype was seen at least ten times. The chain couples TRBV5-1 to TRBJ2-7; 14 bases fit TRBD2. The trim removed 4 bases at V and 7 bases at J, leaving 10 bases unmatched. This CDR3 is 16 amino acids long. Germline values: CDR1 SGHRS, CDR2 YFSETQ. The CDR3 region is CASSQAGTSGSREQYF. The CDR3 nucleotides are TGCGCCAGCAGCCAAGCGGGGACTAGCGGGAGTAGGGAGCAGTACTTC.

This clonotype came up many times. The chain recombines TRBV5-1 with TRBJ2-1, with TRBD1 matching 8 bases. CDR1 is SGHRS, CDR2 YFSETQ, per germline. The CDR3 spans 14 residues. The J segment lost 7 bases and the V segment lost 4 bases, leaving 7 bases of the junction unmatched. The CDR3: CASSRDRSRNEQFF. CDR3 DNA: TGCGCCAGCAGCCGGGACAGGAGTCGGAATGAGCAGTTCTTC.

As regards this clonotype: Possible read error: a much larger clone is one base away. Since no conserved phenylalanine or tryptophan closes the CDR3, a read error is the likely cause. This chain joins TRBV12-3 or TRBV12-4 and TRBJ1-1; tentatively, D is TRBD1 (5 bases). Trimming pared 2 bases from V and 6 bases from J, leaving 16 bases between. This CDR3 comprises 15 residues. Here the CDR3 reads CASSLQGAREAEAFL. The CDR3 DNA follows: TGTGCCAGCAGTTTACAGGGTGCACGAGAAGCTGAAGCTTTCCTT.

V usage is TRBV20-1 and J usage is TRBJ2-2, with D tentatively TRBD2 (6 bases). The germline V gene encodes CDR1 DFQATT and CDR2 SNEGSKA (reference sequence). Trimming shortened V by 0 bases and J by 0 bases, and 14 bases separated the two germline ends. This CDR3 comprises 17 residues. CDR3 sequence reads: CSARELIGSSNTGELFF. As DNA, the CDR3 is TGCAGTGCTAGAGAATTGATCGGGAGTTCGAACACCGGGGAGCTGTTTTTT.

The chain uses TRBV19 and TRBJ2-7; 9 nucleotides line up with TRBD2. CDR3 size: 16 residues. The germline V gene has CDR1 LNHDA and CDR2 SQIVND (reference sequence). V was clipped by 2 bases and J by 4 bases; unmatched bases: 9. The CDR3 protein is CASSILRSGRPYEQYF. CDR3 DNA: TGTGCCAGTAGTATACTTCGGAGCGGGAGGCCGTACGAGCAGTACTTC. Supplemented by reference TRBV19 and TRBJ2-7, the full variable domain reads DGGITQSPKYLFRKEGQNVTLSCEQNLNHDAMYWYRQDPGQGLRLIYYSQIVNDFQKGDIAEGYSVSREKKESFPLTVTSAQKNPTAFYLCASSILRSGRPYEQYFGPGTRLTVT.

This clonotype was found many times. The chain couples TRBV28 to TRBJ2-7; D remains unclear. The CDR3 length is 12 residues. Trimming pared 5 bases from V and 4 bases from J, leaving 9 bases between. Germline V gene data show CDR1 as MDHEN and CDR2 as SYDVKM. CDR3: CASSIQIYEQYF. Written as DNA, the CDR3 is TGTGCCAGCAGTATTCAGATATACGAGCAGTACTTC.

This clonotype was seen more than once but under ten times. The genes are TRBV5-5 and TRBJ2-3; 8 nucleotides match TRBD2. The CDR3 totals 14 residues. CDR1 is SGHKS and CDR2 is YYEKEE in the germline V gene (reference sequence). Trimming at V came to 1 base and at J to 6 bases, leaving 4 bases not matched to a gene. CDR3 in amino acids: CASSLLTSADTQYF. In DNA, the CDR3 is TGTGCCAGCAGCTTGCTGACTAGCGCGGATACGCAGTATTTT.

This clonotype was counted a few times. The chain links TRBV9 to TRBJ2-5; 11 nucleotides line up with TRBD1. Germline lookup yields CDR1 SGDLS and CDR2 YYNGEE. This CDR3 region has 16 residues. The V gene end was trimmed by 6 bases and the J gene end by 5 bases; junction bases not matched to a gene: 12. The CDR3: CASKKGQGGVQETQYF. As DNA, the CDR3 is TGTGCCAGCAAAAAGGGACAGGGGGGGGTCCAGGAGACCCAGTACTTC.

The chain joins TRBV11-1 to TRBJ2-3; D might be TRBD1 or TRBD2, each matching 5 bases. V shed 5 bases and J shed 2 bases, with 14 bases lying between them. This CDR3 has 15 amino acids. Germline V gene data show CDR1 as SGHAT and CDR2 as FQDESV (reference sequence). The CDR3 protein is CASSIGDPATDTQYF. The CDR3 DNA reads TGTGCCAGCAGCATCGGGGACCCAGCCACAGATACGCAGTATTTT.

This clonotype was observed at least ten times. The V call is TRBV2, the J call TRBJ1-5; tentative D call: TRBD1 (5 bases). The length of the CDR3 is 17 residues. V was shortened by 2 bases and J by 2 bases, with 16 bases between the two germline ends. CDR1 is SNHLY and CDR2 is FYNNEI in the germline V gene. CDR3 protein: CASSEQGRIRGNQPQHF. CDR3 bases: TGTGCCAGCAGTGAACAGGGAAGGATCCGTGGCAATCAGCCCCAGCATTTT.

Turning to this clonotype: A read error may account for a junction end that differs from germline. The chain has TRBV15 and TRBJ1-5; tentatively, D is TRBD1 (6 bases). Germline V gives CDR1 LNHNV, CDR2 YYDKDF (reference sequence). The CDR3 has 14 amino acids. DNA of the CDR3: TGTGCCACCAGCAATACAGGGAGCAGTCAGCCCCAGCATTTT. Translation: CATSNTGSSQPQHF.

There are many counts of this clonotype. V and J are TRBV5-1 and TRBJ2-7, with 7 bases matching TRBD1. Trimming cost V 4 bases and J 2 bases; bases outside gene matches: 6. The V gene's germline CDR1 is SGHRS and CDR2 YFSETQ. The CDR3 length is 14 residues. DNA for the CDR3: TGCGCCAGCAGCCGGGGACAGATTGCCTACGAGCAGTACTTC. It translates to CASSRGQIAYEQYF.

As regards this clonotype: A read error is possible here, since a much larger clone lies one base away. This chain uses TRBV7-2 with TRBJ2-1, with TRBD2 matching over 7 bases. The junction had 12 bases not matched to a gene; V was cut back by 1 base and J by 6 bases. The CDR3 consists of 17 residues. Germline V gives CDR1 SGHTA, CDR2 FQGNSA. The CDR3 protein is CASSLGEGARDCNEQFF. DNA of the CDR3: TGTGCCAGCAGCTTAGGGGAGGGTGCAAGAGACTGCAATGAGCAGTTCTTC.

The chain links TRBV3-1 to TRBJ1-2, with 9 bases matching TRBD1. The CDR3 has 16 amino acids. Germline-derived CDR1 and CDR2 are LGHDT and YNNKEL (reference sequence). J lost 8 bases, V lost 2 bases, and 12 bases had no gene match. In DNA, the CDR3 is TGTGCCAGCAGCCAACTTAATCCGGGACAGGGTCGCGGCTACACCTTC. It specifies CASSQLNPGQGRGYTF. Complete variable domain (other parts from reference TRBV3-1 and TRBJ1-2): DTAVSQTPKYLVTQMGNDKSIKCEQNLGHDTMYWYKQDSKKFLKIMFSYNNKELIINETVPNRFSPKSPDKAHLNLHINSLELGDSAVYFCASSQLNPGQGRGYTFGSGTRLTVV.

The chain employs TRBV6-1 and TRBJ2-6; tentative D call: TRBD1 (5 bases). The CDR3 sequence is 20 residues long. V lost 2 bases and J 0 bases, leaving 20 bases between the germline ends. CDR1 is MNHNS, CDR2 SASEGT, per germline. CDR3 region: CASSEYRRGRVPSGANVLTF. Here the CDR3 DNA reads TGTGCCAGCAGTGAATATCGGCGTGGCAGGGTCCCCTCTGGGGCCAACGTCCTGACTTTC.